This section outlines one T cell receptor (beta chain) sequence together with its context. What it binds is not known. This specimen comes from a study of somatic mutations in cytotoxic T cells in rheumatoid arthritis. Study context: Among the T-cell populations stained with V beta antibodies, some were separated by flow sorting at nearly 100% purity, including V beta1+ cells whose TCRB was sequenced. Study-wide points: The slight TRBV07 underrepresentation in rheumatoid arthritis patients received no adjustment for multiple comparisons.

CDR1 is MNHEY and CDR2 is SVGAGI in the germline V gene. V lost 3 bases and J 1 base, leaving 9 bases between the germline ends. This CDR3 has 14 residues. Study processing details: Published virus-specific TCRB sequences matched only a few of the patient CD8+ clones exceeding 1%. Assay used: immunoSEQ multiplex PCR; TCRdb lists only in-frame clones, some missing. V, J and clone size reflect that table, while D and trimming were determined from the DNA. The sample gives roughly 4,400 clones, about 87% of which show up once; around a third is in the top ten. This rearrangement joins TRBV6-5 to TRBJ1-1, with D perhaps TRBD1 (5 bases). Sequenced sample: CD8+ T cells sorted from blood. The receptor comes from a woman aged 50 to 60 with rheumatoid arthritis. The CDR3 reads CASSYQTENTEAFF. The CDR3 coding sequence is TGTGCCAGCAGTTATCAGACAGAGAACACTGAAGCTTTCTTT.